The 4 T cell receptor beta chains below were found in one sample sequenced in a study of CXCR3-negative and CXCR3-positive naive CD8 T cells. Findings of the study overall: TRB CDR3 hydrophobicity was greater in CXCR3-positive naive cells than in CXCR3-negative naive cells.

UMI labels and 5' RACE were used to prepare the TRB cDNA libraries. TCRdb derives one entry per CDR3 protein from the 5' RACE reads, leaving out DNA. Here the sample table reports under 70,000 distinct CDR3 sequences. Antigens of these TCRs are unknown. Source material: naive CXCR3+ CD8+ T cells from blood. Indicated subset: CD45RO-CCR7+CD27+CD95- naive CD8+ T cells expressing CXCR3 (TNR3+). The receptors were gathered from a human donor in good health. Some clones in this sample may be carry-over from other donors' samples.

V gene TRBV12-3 or TRBV12-4 combines with J gene TRBJ1-2; lacking DNA, the TRBD1 call made by TCRdb goes unchecked. CDR3 size: 12 residues. CDR3 region: CASHPGTDGYTF.

The chain employs TRBV5-6 and TRBJ2-7; the D gene TCRdb calls, TRBD1, cannot be checked with no DNA. This CDR3 is built from 16 residues. The germline V gene has CDR1 SGHDT and CDR2 YYEEEE. The CDR3 is CASSLDGQSSAYEEYF.

The chain joins TRBV5-1 to TRBJ2-1; TCRdb outputs TRBD1, but without DNA this stays unchecked. The V gene's germline CDR1 is SGHRS and CDR2 YFSETQ. This CDR3 has 14 amino acids. CDR3 sequence reads: CASNADRGIDEQFF.

The rearrangement links TRBV4-3 to TRBJ2-1; without DNA, the TCRdb call of TRBD1 cannot be checked. Germline V gene sequence: CDR1 LGHNA, CDR2 YSLEER. The CDR3 has 13 residues. The CDR3 reads CASSHQGGNEQFF.